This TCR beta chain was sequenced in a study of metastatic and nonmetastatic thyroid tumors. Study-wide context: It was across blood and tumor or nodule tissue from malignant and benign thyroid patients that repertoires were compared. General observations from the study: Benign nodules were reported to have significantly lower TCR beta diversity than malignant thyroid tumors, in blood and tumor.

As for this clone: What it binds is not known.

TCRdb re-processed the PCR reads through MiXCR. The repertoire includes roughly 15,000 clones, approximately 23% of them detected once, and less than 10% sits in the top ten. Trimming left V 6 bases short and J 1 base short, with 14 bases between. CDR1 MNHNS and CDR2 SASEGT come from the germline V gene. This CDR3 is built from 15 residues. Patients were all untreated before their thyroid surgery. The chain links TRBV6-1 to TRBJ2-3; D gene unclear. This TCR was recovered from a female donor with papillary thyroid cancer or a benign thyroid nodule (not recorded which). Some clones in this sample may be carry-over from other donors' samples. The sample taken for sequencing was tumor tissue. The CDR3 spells CASSQSVGGTDTQYF. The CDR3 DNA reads TGTGCCAGCAGCCAATCAGTGGGCGGCACAGATACGCAGTATTTT.